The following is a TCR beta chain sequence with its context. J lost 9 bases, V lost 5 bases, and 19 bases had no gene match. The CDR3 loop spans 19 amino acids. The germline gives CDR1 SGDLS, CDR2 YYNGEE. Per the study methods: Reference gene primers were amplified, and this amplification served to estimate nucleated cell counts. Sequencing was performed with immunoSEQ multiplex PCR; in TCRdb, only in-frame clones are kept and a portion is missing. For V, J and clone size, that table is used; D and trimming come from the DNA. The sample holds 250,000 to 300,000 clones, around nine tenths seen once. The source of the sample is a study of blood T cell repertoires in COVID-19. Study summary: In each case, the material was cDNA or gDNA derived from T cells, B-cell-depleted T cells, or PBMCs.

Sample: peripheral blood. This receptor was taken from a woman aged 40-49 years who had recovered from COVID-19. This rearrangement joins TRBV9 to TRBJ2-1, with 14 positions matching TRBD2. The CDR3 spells CASSATGTSGRGGNGEQFF. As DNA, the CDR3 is TGTGCCAGCAGTGCAACCGGGACTAGCGGGAGAGGGGGGAATGGTGAGCAGTTCTTC.